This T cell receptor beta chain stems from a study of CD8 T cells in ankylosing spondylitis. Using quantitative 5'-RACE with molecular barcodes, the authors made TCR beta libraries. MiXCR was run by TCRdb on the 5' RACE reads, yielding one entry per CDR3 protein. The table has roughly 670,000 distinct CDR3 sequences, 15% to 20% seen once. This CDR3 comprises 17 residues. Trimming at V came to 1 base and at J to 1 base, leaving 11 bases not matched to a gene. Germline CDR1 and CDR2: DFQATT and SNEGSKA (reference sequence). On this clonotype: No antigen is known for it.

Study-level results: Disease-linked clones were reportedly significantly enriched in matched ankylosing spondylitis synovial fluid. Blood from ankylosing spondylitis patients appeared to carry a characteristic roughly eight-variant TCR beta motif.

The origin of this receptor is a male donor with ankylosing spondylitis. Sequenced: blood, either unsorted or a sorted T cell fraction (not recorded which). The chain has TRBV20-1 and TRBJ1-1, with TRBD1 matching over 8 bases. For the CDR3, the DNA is TGCAGTGCTAGAGCGGGCGGCAGGGGGCTACGGAACACTGAAGCTTTCTTT. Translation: CSARAGGRGLRNTEAFF.